This record concerns one T cell receptor (beta chain) sequence. The sample is drawn from a study of cytotoxic CD8 clonotypes in ibrutinib-treated CLL. As for the study in general: Response was recorded as partial in around 25 patients and complete in 2; at median 68 months, approximately 14 remained remitted and approximately twelve had progressed. The sample average was roughly 240,000 productive templates and 85,000 to 100,000 productive rearrangements.

Libraries of TCR beta were made from approximately 2 micrograms of genomic DNA that came from cryopreserved PBMCs. TCRdb's table, derived via immunoSEQ multiplex PCR, lists solely in-frame clones and lacks some. The data hold about 39,000 clones, with approximately 67% observed a single time. The sequence was obtained from a human donor with chronic lymphocytic leukemia. This specimen was PBMCs, taken at disease progression, from a patient treated with ibrutinib.

The CDR3 sequence is CASSASRASYEQYF. CDR3 DNA sequence: TGTGCCAGCAGTGCAAGCAGGGCCTCCTACGAGCAGTACTTC. J is TRBJ2-7 and V is TRBV6-1, with D tentatively TRBD1 (5 bases). This CDR3 has 14 residues. In germline, CDR1 is MNHNS, CDR2 SASEGT. The V end lost 4 bases, the J end lost 0 bases, and 10 bases lay between the germline ends.